The rows below give T cell receptor beta chains drawn from one sample of a study of T cell changes during pregnancy in multiple sclerosis. This table comes from immunoSEQ multiplex PCR, and its TCRdb copy is limited to in-frame clones, with some not included. Here the sample spans 50,000 or so clones, over 90% being singletons. The sequencing here drew on CD4+ T cells from peripheral blood mononuclear cells, taken in the second trimester of pregnancy. Source of these receptors: a female donor with multiple sclerosis, enrolled in a pregnancy study. CDR3s include the opening cysteine and the closing phenylalanine or tryptophan. The order of the fields is J gene, V gene, CDR3 protein.

>TRBJ2-3|TRBV5-1
CASSPDRGTDTQYF
>TRBJ2-4|TRBV5-7
CASSLSWTGKANIQYF
>TRBJ2-7|TRBV29-1
CSVAPTGTYEQYF
>TRBJ2-1|TRBV5-8
CASSLEQFRRNNEQFF
>TRBJ2-3|TRBV6-6
CASRTAGASTDTQYF
>TRBJ1-3|TRBV14
CASSQVWENRRGNTIYF
>TRBJ2-7|TRBV9
CASSVEDRGYEQYF
>TRBJ2-4|TRBV10-2
CASSRPPDPDKDIQYF
>TRBJ2-2|TRBV4-2
CASSQDIGAGELFF
>TRBJ1-3|TRBV7-2
CASSRQVTLSGNTIYF
>TRBJ2-7|TRBV18
CASSATGDEQYF
>TRBJ1-2|TRBV6-5
CASSYLGQGNGYTF
>TRBJ2-2|TRBV2
CASSPRLRGGRITGELFF
>TRBJ2-2|TRBV11-1
CASSFLQPGSGGELFF
>TRBJ1-2|TRBV4-1
CASSKLPMDIYGYTF
>TRBJ2-3|TRBV4-1
CASSQVGLAGGDTDTQYF
>TRBJ2-3|TRBV7-6
CASSSIRGTVGTDTQYF
>TRBJ1-3|TRBV15
CATSRGVGNTIYF
>TRBJ2-7|TRBV15
CATQMDRPTGEQYF
>TRBJ1-4|TRBV15
CATSRDLRGTNEKLFF
>TRBJ1-5|TRBV2
CASRAEDGGDQPQHF
>TRBJ1-4|TRBV7-6
CASSLEQGFNEKLFF
>TRBJ2-7|TRBV20-1
CSATLSYEQYF
>TRBJ2-1|TRBV7-8
CASSPGGDGTYNEQFF